These T cell receptor beta chains were read from a single sample in a study of cytomegalovirus exposure and HLA in healthy donors. Clones were read by immunoSEQ multiplex PCR, and TCRdb kept only the in-frame ones, dropping some. The sample consists of about 94,000 clones, over 60% of them appearing once. The source material was PBMCs. The receptors here all came from a man aged 25-45 years in good health and CMV-seronegative. Both conserved end residues are part of each CDR3. Fields, in order: clone size, V gene, J gene, D gene, CDR3 DNA, CDR3 protein. A D gene is named only where the DNA matches it firmly. Expanded clones get a size class; other rows say once, few or many, or leave the size out.

-	TRBV13	TRBJ2-2	-	TGTGCCAGCAGCTTAAAAGGGGGGAACACCGGGGAGCTGTTTTTT	CASSLKGGNTGELFF
-	TRBV7-3	TRBJ2-3	TRBD2	TGTGCCAGCAGCTTGGCGGGGGAAGCAGATACGCAGTATTTT	CASSLAGEADTQYF
-	TRBV4-2	TRBJ2-7	TRBD1	TGTGCCAGCAGCGCCCCTGGGACAGGTGCCCACGAGCAGTACTTC	CASSAPGTGAHEQYF
-	TRBV18	TRBJ2-7	-	TGTGCCAGCTCACCCGGGTCGAGTGCCTCCTACGAGCAGTACTTC	CASSPGSSASYEQYF
-	TRBV5-6	TRBJ1-5	-	TGTGCCAGCAGCTTTATGCAGAAAAATCAGCCCCAGCATTTT	CASSFMQKNQPQHF
-	TRBV30	TRBJ2-3	TRBD1	TGTGCCTGGAGTGTAGTTAGGACAGGGATCTTCGGTGATACGCAGTATTTT	CAWSVVRTGIFGDTQYF
-	TRBV1	TRBJ1-1	-	TGCACCAGCAGCCAAGTTATACAGGGGGCGAGGACTGAAGCTTTCTTT	CTSSQVIQGARTEAFF
once	TRBV18	TRBJ2-5	TRBD2	TGTGCCAGCTCACCACCTGGCGGGGGGCAAGAGACCCAGTACTTC	CASSPPGGGQETQYF
-	TRBV5-4	TRBJ2-5	TRBD1	TGTGCCAGCAGCTTGCGACAGGGGGCGAGGGAGACCCAGTACTTC	CASSLRQGARETQYF
-	TRBV20-1	TRBJ1-1	TRBD1	TGCAGCGTTGACAGGGCGCGTGAAGCTTTCTTT	CSVDRAREAFF